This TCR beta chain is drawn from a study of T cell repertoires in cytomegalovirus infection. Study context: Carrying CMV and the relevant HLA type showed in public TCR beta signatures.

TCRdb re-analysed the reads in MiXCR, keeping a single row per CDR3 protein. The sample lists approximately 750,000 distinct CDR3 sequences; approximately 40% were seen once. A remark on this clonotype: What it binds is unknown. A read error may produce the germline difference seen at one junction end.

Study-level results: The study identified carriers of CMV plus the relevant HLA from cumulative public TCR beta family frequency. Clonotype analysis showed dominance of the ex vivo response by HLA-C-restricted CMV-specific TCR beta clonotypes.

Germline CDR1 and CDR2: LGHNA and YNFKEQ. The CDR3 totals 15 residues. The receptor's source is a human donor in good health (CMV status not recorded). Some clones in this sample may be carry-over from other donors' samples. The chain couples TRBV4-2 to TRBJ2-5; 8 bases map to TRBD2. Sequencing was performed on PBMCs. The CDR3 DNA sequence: TGTGCTAGCAGCCAAAGCGGGAGAGAAGAAGAGACCCAGTACTTC. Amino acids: CASSQSGREEETQYF.